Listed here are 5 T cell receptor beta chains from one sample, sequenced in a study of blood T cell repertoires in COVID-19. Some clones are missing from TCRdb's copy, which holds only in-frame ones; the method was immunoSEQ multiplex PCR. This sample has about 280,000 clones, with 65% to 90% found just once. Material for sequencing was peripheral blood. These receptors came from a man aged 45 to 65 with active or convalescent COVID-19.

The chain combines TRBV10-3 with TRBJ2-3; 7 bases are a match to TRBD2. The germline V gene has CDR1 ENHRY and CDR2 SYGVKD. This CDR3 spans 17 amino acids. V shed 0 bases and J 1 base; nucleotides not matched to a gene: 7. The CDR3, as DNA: TGTGCCATCAGTGAGTCATTCCTTGCGGGAGGCACAGATACGCAGTATTTT. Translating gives CAISESFLAGGTDTQYF.

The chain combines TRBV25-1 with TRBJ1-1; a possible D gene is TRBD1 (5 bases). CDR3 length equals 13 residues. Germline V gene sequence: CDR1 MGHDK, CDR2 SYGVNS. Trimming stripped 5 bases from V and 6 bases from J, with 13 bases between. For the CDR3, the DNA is TGTGCCAGCAGTTTTGGAGGGGCTCCTGAAGCTTTCTTT. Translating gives CASSFGGAPEAFF.

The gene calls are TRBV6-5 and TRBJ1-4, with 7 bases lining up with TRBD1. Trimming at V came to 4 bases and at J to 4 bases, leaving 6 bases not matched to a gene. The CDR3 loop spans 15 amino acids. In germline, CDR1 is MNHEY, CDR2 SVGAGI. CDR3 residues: CASSSGDRDNEKLFF. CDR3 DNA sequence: TGTGCCAGCAGTTCTGGAGACAGGGATAATGAAAAACTGTTTTTT.

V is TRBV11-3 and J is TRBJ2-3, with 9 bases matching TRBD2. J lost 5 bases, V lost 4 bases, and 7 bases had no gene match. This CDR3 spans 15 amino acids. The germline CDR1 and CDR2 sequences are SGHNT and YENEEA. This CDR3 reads CASSSRAGGEDTQYF. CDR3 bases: TGTGCCAGCAGCTCTCGGGCGGGAGGGGAAGATACGCAGTATTTT.

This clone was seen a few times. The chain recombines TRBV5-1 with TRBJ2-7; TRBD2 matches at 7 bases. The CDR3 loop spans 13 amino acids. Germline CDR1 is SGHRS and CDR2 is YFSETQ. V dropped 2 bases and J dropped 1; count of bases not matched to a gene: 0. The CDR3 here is CASSFGGSYEQYF. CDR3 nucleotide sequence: TGCGCCAGCAGCTTCGGGGGGTCCTACGAGCAGTACTTC.